This TCR beta chain was found in a study of T cells in Graves' hyperthyroidism and ophthalmopathy. Graves' hyperthyroidism is called stable when ophthalmopathy does not progress within 18 months. The CDR3 is 15 residues long. The ends lost 5 bases at V and 6 bases at J; junction bases unmatched: 5. Germline CDR1 is SGHTA and CDR2 is FQGTGA. At least ten counts were recorded for this clonotype. The CDR3 regions of TCR beta were amplified from RNA transcripts. RT-PCR in the first round (using the HTBI primer set) targeted the TCR CDR3. MiXCR, run by TCRdb on the multiplex PCR reads, gives a single entry per CDR3 protein. Of roughly 380,000 distinct CDR3 sequences in the sample, about 15% were seen once.

The sequenced sample was blood. This chain connects TRBV7-3 to TRBJ2-1; TRBD2 aligns across 12 bases. This clonotype was sampled from a woman aged 60 to 75 with Graves' hyperthyroidism. The CDR3 coding sequence is TGTGCCAGCAGCCTAGGACTAGCGGGAAGCAATGAGCAGTTCTTC. It specifies CASSLGLAGSNEQFF.